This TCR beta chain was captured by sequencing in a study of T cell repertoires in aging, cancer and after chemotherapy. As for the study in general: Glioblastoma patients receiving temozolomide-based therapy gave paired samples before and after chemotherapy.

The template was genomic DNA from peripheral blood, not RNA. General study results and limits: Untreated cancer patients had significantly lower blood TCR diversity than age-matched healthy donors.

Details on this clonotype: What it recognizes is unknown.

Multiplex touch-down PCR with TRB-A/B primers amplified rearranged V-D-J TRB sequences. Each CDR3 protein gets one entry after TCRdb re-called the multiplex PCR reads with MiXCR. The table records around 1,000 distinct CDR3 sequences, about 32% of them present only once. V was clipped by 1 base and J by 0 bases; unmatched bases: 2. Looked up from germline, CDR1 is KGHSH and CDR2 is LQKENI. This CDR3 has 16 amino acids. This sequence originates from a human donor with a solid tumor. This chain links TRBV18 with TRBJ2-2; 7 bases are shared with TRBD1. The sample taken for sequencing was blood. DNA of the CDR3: TGTGCCAGCTCACCACAACAGGGGTCGAACACCGGGGAGCTGTTTTTT. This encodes CASSPQQGSNTGELFF.